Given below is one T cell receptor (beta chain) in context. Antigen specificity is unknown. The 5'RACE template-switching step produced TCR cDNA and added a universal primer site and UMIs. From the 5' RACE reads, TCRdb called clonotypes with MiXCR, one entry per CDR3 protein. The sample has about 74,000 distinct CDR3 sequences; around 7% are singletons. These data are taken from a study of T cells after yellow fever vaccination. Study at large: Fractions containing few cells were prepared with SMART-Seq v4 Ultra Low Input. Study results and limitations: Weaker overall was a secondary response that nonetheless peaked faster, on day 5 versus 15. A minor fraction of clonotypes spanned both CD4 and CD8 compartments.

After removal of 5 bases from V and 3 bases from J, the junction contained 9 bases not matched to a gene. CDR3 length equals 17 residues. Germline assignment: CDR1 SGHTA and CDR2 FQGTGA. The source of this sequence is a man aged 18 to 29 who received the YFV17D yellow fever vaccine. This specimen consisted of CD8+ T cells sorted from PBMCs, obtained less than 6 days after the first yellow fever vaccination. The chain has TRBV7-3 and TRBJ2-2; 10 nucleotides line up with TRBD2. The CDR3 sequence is CASSTSGTSVYTGELFF. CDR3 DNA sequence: TGTGCCAGCAGCACCTCCGGGACTAGCGTTTACACCGGGGAGCTGTTTTTT.